The 14 T cell receptor beta chains given below trace back to one sample, sequenced in a study of blood T cell repertoires in COVID-19. Some clones are missing from TCRdb's copy, which holds only in-frame ones; the method was immunoSEQ multiplex PCR. The repertoire holds about 41,000 clones, with about 86% as singletons. Sequencing was performed on peripheral blood. The receptors were sampled from a woman of 80 years or more with active or convalescent COVID-19.

This clone occurred many times. J is TRBJ2-1 and V is TRBV13, with D perhaps matching TRBD2 (5 bases). This CDR3 has 17 residues. Trimming left V 5 bases short and J 7 bases short, with 24 bases between. CDR1 is PRHDT and CDR2 is FYEKMQ in the germline V gene (reference sequence). CDR3: CASSPQGLGSSGNEQFF. CDR3 sequence (DNA): TGTGCCAGCAGCCCCCAAGGACTGGGGAGTTCGGGGAATGAGCAGTTCTTC.

The chain carries TRBV3-1 (or the pseudogene TRBV3-2) and TRBJ1-1; D is unresolved. The CDR3 sequence is 13 residues long. Germline V gene lookup returns CDR1 LGHDT and CDR2 YNNKEL (reference sequence). Trimming left V 4 bases short and J 1 base short, with 7 bases between. The DNA for the CDR3 is TGTGCCAGCAGCCTCCCAGGGAACACTGAAGCTTTCTTT. As protein: CASSLPGNTEAFF.

The genes are TRBV6-5 and TRBJ2-7, with 8 bases matching TRBD1. The CDR3 is 15 amino acids. CDR1 is MNHEY and CDR2 is SVGAGI in the germline V gene. V shed 7 bases, J shed 0 bases, and the junction held 8 bases outside the gene matches. The CDR3 sequence is CASTKTGVSSYEQYF. The CDR3, as DNA: TGTGCCAGCACGAAGACAGGGGTTAGCTCCTACGAGCAGTACTTC.

V and J are TRBV28 and TRBJ2-3; a weak D match, TRBD1 (5 bases). Trimming left V 5 bases short and J 3 bases short, with 12 bases between. This CDR3 region has 14 residues. Germline CDR1 is MDHEN and CDR2 is SYDVKM. The CDR3 loop reads CASSPQGITDTQYF. The CDR3 nucleotides read TGTGCCAGCAGTCCCCAGGGCATTACAGATACGCAGTATTTT.

CDR3 nucleotides: TGCGCCAGCAGCTGGACAGGGATACCGAACACCGGGGAGCTGTTTTTT. This sequence encodes CASSWTGIPNTGELFF. This chain joins TRBV5-1 and TRBJ2-2, with TRBD1 matching 8 bases. From germline, CDR1 is SGHRS and CDR2 YFSETQ. The CDR3 is made up of 16 amino acids. V trimming: 3 bases; J trimming: 0 bases; junction bases outside the gene matches: 4.

This rearrangement joins TRBV20-1 to TRBJ1-6; D is ambiguous. The CDR3 covers 15 residues. The germline CDR1 and CDR2 sequences are DFQATT and SNEGSKA (reference sequence). V was trimmed by 3 bases and J by 0 bases, leaving 9 bases between them. CDR3 sequence reads: CSASGPSSYNSPLHF. In DNA form, the CDR3 reads TGCAGTGCTAGTGGGCCGTCCTCCTATAATTCACCCCTCCACTTT.

The V and J genes are TRBV28 and TRBJ2-7; D unclear. CDR3 length: 15 residues. Trimming shortened V by 7 bases and J by 0 bases, and 16 bases separated the two germline ends. CDR1 MDHEN and CDR2 SYDVKM come from the germline V gene. The CDR3 loop is CASTSVGWLSYEQYF. DNA of the CDR3: TGTGCCAGCACTTCGGTGGGCTGGCTCTCCTACGAGCAGTACTTC.

V is TRBV6-6 and J is TRBJ1-6, with 8 positions matching TRBD1. CDR3 length equals 16 residues. Trimming took 6 bases from V and 9 from J; bases not matched to a gene: 13. The germline V gene has CDR1 MNHNY and CDR2 SVGAGI (reference sequence). The CDR3 loop reads CASRNNPTGGGSPLHF. DNA of the CDR3: TGTGCCAGCAGGAACAACCCTACAGGGGGTGGTTCACCCCTCCACTTT.

The rearrangement uses TRBV29-1 and TRBJ2-4; 12 bases map to TRBD2. Germline CDR1 is SQVTM and CDR2 is ANQGSEA. V lost 6 bases, J lost 6 bases, and 3 bases stayed unmatched. The CDR3 is 13 residues long. The DNA for the CDR3 is TGCAGCGTCACGGGACTAGCGGGAAACATTCAGTACTTC. Amino acid sequence: CSVTGLAGNIQYF.

There are a few counts of this clone. V is TRBV3-1 (or the pseudogene TRBV3-2) and J is TRBJ2-1; D is unclear. V dropped 3 bases and J dropped 9 bases, with 6 bases sitting between them. The CDR3 is 11 amino acids. CDR1 LGHDT and CDR2 YNNKEL come from the germline V gene (reference sequence). The CDR3 sequence: CASSHSSEQFF. CDR3 in DNA: TGTGCCAGCAGCCATAGTAGTGAGCAGTTCTTC.

The V and J genes are TRBV19 and TRBJ2-1; 10 bases line up with TRBD2. Looked up from germline, CDR1 is LNHDA and CDR2 is SQIVND (reference sequence). V gave up 5 bases and J gave up 10 bases; unmatched junction bases: 8. The CDR3 spans 14 residues. The CDR3 DNA is TGTGCCAGTAGTTCTAGCGGGAGTATTTGGGAGCAGTTCTTC. Translating gives CASSSSGSIWEQFF.

The J gene is TRBJ2-7, the V gene TRBV28, with D possibly matching TRBD1 (6 bases). Germline CDR1 and CDR2: MDHEN and SYDVKM. The CDR3 sequence is 14 residues long. Trimming took off 5 bases at V and 1 base at J, with 12 bases between the two ends. In nucleotides, the CDR3 is TGTGCCAGCAGTGCCGGGACATCTTCCTACGAGCAGTACTTC. This codes for CASSAGTSSYEQYF.

The chain combines TRBV19 with TRBJ2-3, with 7 bases lining up with TRBD1. Germline-derived CDR1 and CDR2 are LNHDA and SQIVND (reference sequence). Trimming took 5 bases from V and 4 from J; bases not matched to a gene: 0. The CDR3 is 12 amino acids. The CDR3 loop reads CASSQGADTQYF. The CDR3 bases are TGTGCCAGTAGTCAGGGGGCAGATACGCAGTATTTT. The complete variable domain, with remaining parts taken from reference TRBV19 and TRBJ2-3, reads DGGITQSPKYLFRKEGQNVTLSCEQNLNHDAMYWYRQDPGQGLRLIYYSQIVNDFQKGDIAEGYSVSREKKESFPLTVTSAQKNPTAFYLCASSQGADTQYFGPGTRLTVL.

J is TRBJ2-7 and V is TRBV6-5; weak D call: TRBD2 (5 bases). The CDR3 is made up of 15 amino acids. The V gene lost 0 bases and the J gene lost 1 base, with 10 bases spanning the gap. The germline V gene has CDR1 MNHEY and CDR2 SVGAGI. The CDR3 here is CASSYSSGGSYEQYF. For the CDR3, the DNA is TGTGCCAGCAGTTACTCGAGCGGCGGGTCCTACGAGCAGTACTTC.